A single sample is the source of the 15 T cell receptor beta chains below, sequenced in a study of cytomegalovirus exposure and HLA in healthy donors. Researchers ran the PCR with 60 Vbeta and 13 Jbeta primers. Sequencing used immunoSEQ multiplex PCR; TCRdb keeps in-frame clones, though not all of them. The top ten hold approximately 11% of the sample, which has about 130,000 clones, roughly three quarters seen once. The sample taken for sequencing was PBMCs. Source of these receptors: a man under 40 in good health and CMV-seropositive.

The V call is TRBV12-5, the J call TRBJ2-1; no firm D call. The CDR3 sequence is 17 residues long. The germline CDR1 and CDR2 sequences are LGHNT and FRNRAP. DNA for the CDR3: TGTGGTCCTCGGCCCTTGGAGCTAATCATTTCCTACAATGAGCAGTTCTTC. Residues: CGPRPLELIISYNEQFF.

The chain carries TRBV15 and TRBJ2-1, with D perhaps TRBD1 (5 bases). The germline V and J ends were trimmed by 0 bases and 4 bases, with 7 bases remaining between them. The germline V gene has CDR1 LNHNV and CDR2 YYDKDF (reference sequence). The CDR3 is made up of 14 amino acids. The DNA of the CDR3 is TGTGCCACCAGCAGAGATAGGGGTTACAATGAGCAGTTCTTC. Encoded protein: CATSRDRGYNEQFF. Full variable domain (remainder filled in from reference TRBV15 and TRBJ2-1): DAMVIQNPRYQVTQFGKPVTLSCSQTLNHNVMYWYQQKSSQAPKLLFHYYDKDFNNEADTPDNFQSRRPNTSFCFLDIRSPGLGDTAMYLCATSRDRGYNEQFFGPGTRLTVL.

This rearrangement joins TRBV9 to TRBJ2-7, with D unclear. Trimming left V 0 bases short and J 0 bases short, with 7 bases between. The CDR3 extends over 14 amino acids. Germline assignment: CDR1 SGDLS and CDR2 YYNGEE. DNA for the CDR3: TGTGCCAGCAGCGTAGAGACTTACTCCTACGAGCAGTACTTC. The encoded protein is CASSVETYSYEQYF.

The V gene is TRBV4-3, the J gene TRBJ1-1; D gene unclear. V gave up 0 bases and J gave up 4 bases, with 24 bases separating them. The CDR3 is made up of 19 amino acids. Germline loops: CDR1 LGHNA, CDR2 YSLEER. Here the CDR3 DNA reads TGCGCCAGCAGCCAAGATGGAGTGGGCGCGGGTCGATTAGGCACTGAAGCTTTCTTT. Translation gives CASSQDGVGAGRLGTEAFF.

This clone showed up just a few times. The junction and the germline gene differ at one end; a read error may be behind it. In the same sample, other DNA sequences code for this CDR3. The chain has TRBV7-8 and TRBJ1-2; 11 nucleotides line up with TRBD1. The V gene's germline CDR1 is SGHVS and CDR2 FQNEAQ. The length of the CDR3 is 13 residues. The CDR3 sequence: CASSGQGAKGYTF. In DNA, the CDR3 is TGCGCCAGCAGCGGACAGGGGGCGAAGGGCTACACCTTC.

The V call is TRBV5-6, the J call TRBJ2-5; D gene uncertain. The CDR3 loop spans 13 amino acids. The germline V gene has CDR1 SGHDT and CDR2 YYEEEE. Trimming took 0 bases from V and 3 from J, leaving 6 bases between them. The CDR3 region has the DNA TGTGCCAGCAGCTTGGGGGCAGAAGAGACCCAGTACTTC. Amino acids: CASSLGAEETQYF.

CDR3 in amino acids: CATSRGTATNTEAFF. The DNA for the CDR3 is TGTGCCACCAGCAGGGGGACAGCAACAAACACTGAAGCTTTCTTT. The chain has TRBV15 and TRBJ1-1, with TRBD1 identical over 7 bases. There are 15 residues in the CDR3. J lost 2 bases, V lost 3 bases, and 6 bases had no gene match. Germline loops: CDR1 LNHNV, CDR2 YYDKDF (reference sequence).

The gene calls are TRBV9 and TRBJ1-2; possible D gene TRBD1, 5 bases. This CDR3 comprises 16 residues. V was clipped by 0 bases and J by 3 bases, with 15 bases between them. Germline CDR1 and CDR2: SGDLS and YYNGEE. The CDR3 sequence is CASSVGSAGDYYGYTF. The CDR3 DNA follows: TGTGCCAGCAGCGTAGGTTCCGCGGGGGACTACTATGGCTACACCTTC.

In DNA form, the CDR3 reads TGCGCCAGCAGCTTGGAACCCGGGACAAGACAAAAACTGTTTTTT. Its protein product is CASSLEPGTRQKLFF. The genes are TRBV5-1 and TRBJ1-4; D is possibly TRBD1 (6 bases). Germline loops: CDR1 SGHRS, CDR2 YFSETQ. This CDR3 has 15 amino acids. The germline V and J ends were trimmed by 0 bases and 9 bases, with 15 bases remaining between them. The entire variable domain, with the rest obtained from reference TRBV5-1 and TRBJ1-4, is as follows: KAGVTQTPRYLIKTRGQQVTLSCSPISGHRSVSWYQQTPGQGLQFLFEYFSETQRNKGNFPGRFSGRQFSNSRSEMNVSTLELGDSALYLCASSLEPGTRQKLFFGSGTQLSVL.

The rearrangement joins TRBV20-1 to TRBJ1-1; D is unresolved. CDR1 DFQATT and CDR2 SNEGSKA come from the germline V gene (reference sequence). The CDR3 sequence is 8 residues long. The CDR3 region has the DNA TGCAGCCCTAGTAAAGCTTTCTTT. This codes for CSPSKAFF.

This chain joins TRBV27 and TRBJ1-1; D is unresolved. Germline CDR1 MNHEY, CDR2 SMNVEV (reference sequence). Trimming cost V 3 bases and J 1 base, with 6 bases left between them. CDR3 length: 13 residues. CDR3 sequence (DNA): TGTGCCAGCAGTTTTAGAGAGAACACTGAAGCTTTCTTT. Protein: CASSFRENTEAFF.

The gene calls are TRBV11-2 and TRBJ2-5; a possible D gene is TRBD2 (6 bases). The length of the CDR3 is 16 residues. The germline CDR1 and CDR2 sequences are SGHAT and FQNNGV. V lost 0 bases and J lost 9, with 20 bases in between. This CDR3 is CASSLEPSEYIMAQYF. The DNA of the CDR3 is TGTGCCAGCAGCTTAGAGCCTAGCGAGTATATCATGGCCCAGTACTTC.

The sample holds one count of this clone. Additional DNA sequences in this sample encode the identical CDR3. V and J are TRBV18 and TRBJ2-7; D ambiguous. This CDR3 comprises 12 residues. Trimming stripped 3 bases from V and 1 base from J, with 4 bases between. CDR1 is KGHSH, CDR2 LQKENI, per germline. The chain's CDR3 is CASSPGSYEQYF. The CDR3 DNA sequence: TGTGCCAGCTCACCCGGGTCCTACGAGCAGTACTTC. The full variable domain, its missing parts supplied by reference TRBV18 and TRBJ2-7, is NAGVMQNPRHLVRRRGQEARLRCSPMKGHSHVYWYRQLPEEGLKFMVYLQKENIIDESGMPKERFSAEFPKEGPSILRIQQVVRGDSAAYFCASSPGSYEQYFGPGTRLTVT.

The rearrangement links TRBV7-9 to TRBJ2-6, with D tentatively TRBD1 (5 bases). CDR1 is SEHNR, CDR2 FQNEAQ, per germline (reference sequence). V lost 5 bases and J 0 bases, leaving 11 bases between the germline ends. CDR3 size: 16 residues. CDR3 amino acids: CASSHRQSSGANVLTF. The CDR3 coding sequence is TGTGCCAGCAGCCACAGACAGAGCTCTGGGGCCAACGTCCTGACTTTC.

This clone was detected only a few times. The CDR3 region is CASTPGGGVGGYTF. The CDR3 coding sequence is TGTGCCAGCACCCCGGGCGGAGGGGTCGGGGGCTACACCTTC. The V and J genes are TRBV7-9 and TRBJ1-2; D perhaps matches TRBD1 (5 bases). The CDR3 loop spans 14 amino acids. V gave up 7 bases and J gave up 8 bases, with 20 bases separating them. Germline CDR1 and CDR2: SEHNR and FQNEAQ (reference sequence).